The following is a TCR beta chain sequence with its context. Its target is unknown. The source of the sample is a study of graft-versus-host responses after intestinal transplantation. This CDR3 is built from 13 residues. J gave up 8 bases and V 10 bases, and 13 bases lay outside the gene matches. CDR1 and CDR2 (germline): MNHEY, SVGAGI. This table comes from immunoSEQ multiplex PCR, and its TCRdb copy is limited to in-frame clones, with some not included. Among about 130,000 clones listed, 85% to 95% were seen once. J is TRBJ1-2 and V is TRBV6-5, with 7 bases identical to TRBD1. Material: unstimulated CD4+ T cells sorted from spleen or lymph node cells, obtained before intestinal transplant. The sequence derives from a human donor who received an intestinal transplant. This CDR3 is CATGDRRSSGYTF. CDR3 DNA sequence: TGTGCCACAGGGGACAGACGGTCGTCGGGCTACACCTTC.